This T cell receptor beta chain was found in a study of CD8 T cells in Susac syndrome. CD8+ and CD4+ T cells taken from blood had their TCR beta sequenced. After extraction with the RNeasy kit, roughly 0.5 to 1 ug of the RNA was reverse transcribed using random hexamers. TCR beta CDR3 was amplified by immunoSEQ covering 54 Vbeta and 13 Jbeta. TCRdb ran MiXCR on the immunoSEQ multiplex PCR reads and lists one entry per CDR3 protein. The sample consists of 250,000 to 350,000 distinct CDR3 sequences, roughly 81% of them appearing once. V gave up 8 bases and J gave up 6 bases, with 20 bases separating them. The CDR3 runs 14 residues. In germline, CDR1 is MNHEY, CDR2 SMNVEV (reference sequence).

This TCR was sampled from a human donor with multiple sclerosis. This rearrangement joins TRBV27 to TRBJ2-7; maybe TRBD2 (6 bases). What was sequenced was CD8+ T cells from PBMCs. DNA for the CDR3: TGTGCCAGCGCCAAAGCGGGCCAGGCGATCGAGCAGTACTTC. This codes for CASAKAGQAIEQYF.